This TCR beta chain was obtained from a study of cytomegalovirus exposure and HLA in healthy donors. On this clone: Its antigen is not known.

Germline loops: CDR1 SGHDN, CDR2 FVKESK. J was trimmed by 2 bases and V by 1 base; bases with no gene match: 3. The CDR3 is made up of 16 amino acids. 13 Jbeta primers and 60 Vbeta primers were used for the PCR. The protocol was immunoSEQ multiplex PCR, while the TCRdb copy is restricted to in-frame clones and leaves out a portion. The sample lists approximately 110,000 clones; about 70% were seen once. The study, taken as a whole, reports: Further analysis, carried out later, found HLA-associated TCR beta chains more clonally expanded than equally common other chains.

The clonotype was recovered from an older woman in good health and CMV-seropositive. The J gene is TRBJ2-5, the V gene TRBV14, with 11 bases that match TRBD2. The sample comprised PBMCs. CDR3 nucleotides: TGTGCCAGCAGCCAAGCCGGGACTAGCGGACAAGAGACCCAGTACTTC. Protein product: CASSQAGTSGQETQYF.